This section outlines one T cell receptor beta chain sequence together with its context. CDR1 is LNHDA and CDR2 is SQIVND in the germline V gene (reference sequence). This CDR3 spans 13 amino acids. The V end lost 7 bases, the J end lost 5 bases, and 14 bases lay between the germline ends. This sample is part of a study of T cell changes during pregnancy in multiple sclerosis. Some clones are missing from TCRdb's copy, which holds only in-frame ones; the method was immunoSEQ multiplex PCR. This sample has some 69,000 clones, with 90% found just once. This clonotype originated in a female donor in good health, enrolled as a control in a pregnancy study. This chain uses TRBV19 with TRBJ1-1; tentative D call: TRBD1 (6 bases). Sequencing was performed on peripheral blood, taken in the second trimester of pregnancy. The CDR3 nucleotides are TGTGCCAGTACCCCACAGGGAGGGACTGAAGCTTTCTTT. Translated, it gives CASTPQGGTEAFF.